These 27 T cell receptor beta chains originate from one sample sequenced in a study of cytomegalovirus exposure and HLA in healthy donors. The study ran its PCR with 60 Vbeta and 13 Jbeta primers. The protocol was immunoSEQ multiplex PCR, while the TCRdb copy is restricted to in-frame clones and leaves out a portion. The sample has over 65,000 clones; over 75% are singletons. The sample comprised PBMCs. The source of these receptors is a man aged 45-65 years in good health and CMV-seronegative.

This clone occurred a few times. V is TRBV5-8 and J is TRBJ1-4, with TRBD1 matching 7 bases. CDR1 SGHTS and CDR2 YDEGEE come from the germline V gene. The V gene end was trimmed by 0 bases and the J gene end by 2 bases; junction bases not matched to a gene: 1. CDR3 length: 15 amino acids. The CDR3 sequence is CASSLEGGTNEKLFF. In DNA, the CDR3 is TGTGCCAGCAGCTTGGAAGGGGGCACTAATGAAAAACTGTTTTTT.

This sequence joins TRBV12-5 and TRBJ1-5, with D perhaps TRBD1 (5 bases). The germline V and J ends were trimmed by 5 bases and 11 bases, with 16 bases remaining between them. Germline values: CDR1 LGHNT, CDR2 FRNRAP. The CDR3 is 13 residues long. The CDR3 reads CASGTEQVLSQHF. In DNA, the CDR3 is TGTGCTAGTGGTACCGAACAGGTGCTGTCCCAGCATTTT.

This clone occurred a few times. The chain recombines TRBV19 with TRBJ2-6; 7 bases match TRBD1. Per germline, CDR1 LNHDA and CDR2 SQIVND (reference sequence). V gave up 5 bases and J gave up 0 bases; unmatched junction bases: 10. This CDR3 comprises 18 residues. In DNA, the CDR3 is TGTGCCAGTAGTCCACCGGGACAGCGATCCTCTGGGGCCAACGTCCTGACTTTC. Translating it yields CASSPPGQRSSGANVLTF.

This clone was observed once. The rearrangement links TRBV6-5 to TRBJ1-1; possibly TRBD1 for D (6 bases). CDR1 MNHEY and CDR2 SVGAGI come from the germline V gene. V was shortened by 7 bases and J by 10 bases, with 25 bases between the two germline ends. This CDR3 region has 15 residues. CDR3: CASTSPTGLGPRAFF. CDR3 DNA: TGTGCCAGCACCTCACCAACAGGGCTAGGCCCAAGAGCTTTCTTT.

The rearrangement links TRBV7-3 to TRBJ2-2; D might be TRBD2 (6 bases). Germline-derived CDR1 and CDR2 are SGHTA and FQGTGA. Trimming removed 5 bases at V and 3 bases at J, with 19 bases between. The CDR3 consists of 17 residues. The CDR3 nucleotides are TGTGCCAGCAGCCCGTACCGGGGGACCCGGGACACCGGGGAGCTGTTTTTT. It codes for CASSPYRGTRDTGELFF.

This clone showed up just once. CDR3 residues: CASSLLAGGVDTQYF. The CDR3, as DNA: TGTGCCAGCAGCTTACTAGCGGGGGGGGTAGATACGCAGTATTTT. The chain carries TRBV7-3 and TRBJ2-3; 12 nucleotides agree with TRBD2. This CDR3 comprises 15 residues. The trim removed 2 bases at V and 5 bases at J, leaving 2 bases unmatched. From germline, CDR1 is SGHTA and CDR2 FQGTGA.

The chain joins TRBV7-2 to TRBJ1-5; tentatively, D is TRBD1 (5 bases). V lost 3 bases to trimming and J lost 7 bases, with 13 bases between them. The CDR3 has 14 residues. Germline CDR1 reads SGHTA; CDR2 reads FQGNSA. CDR3: CASSLGTEGQPQHF. The CDR3 region has the DNA TGTGCCAGCAGCTTGGGGACGGAGGGACAGCCCCAGCATTTT.

This clone has a count of ten or more. The chain carries TRBV5-1 and TRBJ1-2; the D gene is possibly TRBD1 (6 bases). The CDR3 extends over 14 amino acids. Looked up from germline, CDR1 is SGHRS and CDR2 is YFSETQ. Trimming left V 5 bases short and J 5 bases short, with 16 bases between. The CDR3, as DNA: TGCGCCAGCAGAACGGTGCACCAGGGGTATGGCTACACCTTC. Amino acid sequence: CASRTVHQGYGYTF. Using reference TRBV5-1 and TRBJ1-2 for the parts outside the CDR3, the full variable domain is KAGVTQTPRYLIKTRGQQVTLSCSPISGHRSVSWYQQTPGQGLQFLFEYFSETQRNKGNFPGRFSGRQFSNSRSEMNVSTLELGDSALYLCASRTVHQGYGYTFGSGTRLTVV.

Only a few counts were recorded for this clone. This rearrangement joins TRBV2 to TRBJ1-1; no reliable D call. CDR3 length: 14 residues. In germline, CDR1 is SNHLY, CDR2 FYNNEI. V was shortened by 3 bases and J by 0 bases, with 8 bases between the two germline ends. The CDR3 region has the DNA TGTGCCAGCAGTGAGAGGGTTCTGAACACTGAAGCTTTCTTT. Its protein is CASSERVLNTEAFF.

The chain carries TRBV5-1 and TRBJ2-3, with 11 positions matching TRBD2. The CDR3 length is 18 residues. CDR1 SGHRS and CDR2 YFSETQ come from the germline V gene. Trimming took 5 bases from V and 4 from J; bases not matched to a gene: 15. The CDR3: CASRIDGSGGAGADTQYF. In DNA, the CDR3 is TGCGCCAGCAGAATTGACGGTAGCGGGGGGGCCGGGGCAGATACGCAGTATTTT.

The table lists this clone with a count of one. The V call is TRBV7-6, the J call TRBJ1-6; D is perhaps TRBD1 (6 bases). V was shortened by 3 bases and J by 10 bases, with 13 bases between the two germline ends. The germline V gene encodes CDR1 SGHVS and CDR2 FNYEAQ. This CDR3 is 14 amino acids long. CDR3 bases: TGTGCCAGCAGCTTTAACAGGGAGGGCTCACCCCTCCACTTT. Translated, it gives CASSFNREGSPLHF.

This chain joins TRBV4-1 and TRBJ2-3; 10 bases map to TRBD2. Per germline, CDR1 MGHRA and CDR2 YSYEKL. The CDR3 consists of 17 residues. V lost 4 bases, J lost 2 bases, and 9 bases stayed unmatched. CDR3 nucleotides: TGCGCCAGCAGCCCTTTGGGACTAGCGATCTCCACAGATACGCAGTATTTT. This codes for CASSPLGLAISTDTQYF.

The chain is built from TRBV11-2 and TRBJ2-7; D remains unclear. The V end was cut by 3 bases, the J end by 0 bases, with 6 bases between. Germline-derived CDR1 and CDR2 are SGHAT and FQNNGV. The CDR3 totals 13 residues. The CDR3 reads CASSFTGSYEQYF. The CDR3, as DNA: TGTGCCAGCAGCTTTACCGGCTCCTACGAGCAGTACTTC. Full variable domain (remainder filled in from reference TRBV11-2 and TRBJ2-7): EAGVAQSPRYKIIEKRQSVAFWCNPISGHATLYWYQQILGQGPKLLIQFQNNGVVDDSQLPKDRFSAERLKGVDSTLKIQPAKLEDSAVYLCASSFTGSYEQYFGPGTRLTVT.

V gene TRBV9 combines with J gene TRBJ1-6; the match to TRBD1 covers 8 bases. J lost 9 bases, V lost 2 bases, and 10 bases had no gene match. The germline V gene has CDR1 SGDLS and CDR2 YYNGEE. CDR3 length: 16 residues. The CDR3 coding sequence is TGTGCCAGCAGCGTCAGTGACAGGGGTTCTCCTTCACCCCTCCACTTT. This gives the protein CASSVSDRGSPSPLHF.

This sequence joins TRBV6-5 and TRBJ2-5; 8 nucleotides agree with TRBD2. The CDR3 is 14 residues long. Germline assignment: CDR1 MNHEY and CDR2 SVGAGI. The J segment lost 7 bases and the V segment lost 2 bases, leaving 6 bases of the junction unmatched. CDR3 nucleotides: TGTGCCAGCAGTTACACCTCGGCGGGGGGGACCCAGTACTTC. Translated, it gives CASSYTSAGGTQYF.

This clone appeared a single time. The chain employs TRBV5-1 and TRBJ2-1; TRBD2 matches at 15 bases. Germline V gene lookup returns CDR1 SGHRS and CDR2 YFSETQ. The CDR3 covers 18 residues. V lost 3 bases and J lost 6; bases outside the gene matches: 10. CDR3 coding DNA: TGCGCCAGCAGCTCCCCGGGACTAGCGGGGGGTTCCCTCAATGAGCAGTTCTTC. Amino acid sequence: CASSSPGLAGGSLNEQFF. Supplemented by reference TRBV5-1 and TRBJ2-1, the full variable domain reads KAGVTQTPRYLIKTRGQQVTLSCSPISGHRSVSWYQQTPGQGLQFLFEYFSETQRNKGNFPGRFSGRQFSNSRSEMNVSTLELGDSALYLCASSSPGLAGGSLNEQFFGPGTRLTVL.

The chain recombines TRBV6-4 with TRBJ2-1; D might be TRBD2 (5 bases). Germline loops: CDR1 MRHNA, CDR2 SNTAGT. The CDR3 loop spans 15 amino acids. Trimming stripped 2 bases from V and 2 bases from J, with 10 bases between. The CDR3 sequence: CASSDERGPYNEQFF. The CDR3 bases are TGTGCCAGCAGTGACGAACGGGGTCCCTACAATGAGCAGTTCTTC.

The chain has TRBV7-9 and TRBJ2-5; D call uncertain. The end of the DNA fits TRBJ2-7 better, so the J call may be wrong. The CDR3 extends over 15 amino acids. The germline CDR1 and CDR2 sequences are SEHNR and FQNEAQ (reference sequence). The CDR3 bases are TGTGCCAGCAGCCCTTCCGTCGAGTCCTCCTACGAGCAGTACTTC. Translation: CASSPSVESSYEQYF.

The chain couples TRBV4-1 to TRBJ2-5; D is perhaps TRBD1 (6 bases). This CDR3 region has 16 residues. Germline-derived CDR1 and CDR2 are MGHRA and YSYEKL. V was shortened by 0 bases and J by 5 bases, with 16 bases between the two germline ends. CDR3 bases: TGCGCCAGCAGCCAAGAAGGCTCCCGAAGGGGGGAGACCCAGTACTTC. Residues: CASSQEGSRRGETQYF.

This clone was picked up one time. The chain joins TRBV9 to TRBJ2-5; D gene uncertain. CDR1 and CDR2 from the germline V gene are SGDLS and YYNGEE. The CDR3 is 14 residues long. V was trimmed by 0 bases and J by 0 bases, leaving 6 bases between them. The CDR3 reads CASSVDTDQETQYF. CDR3 DNA sequence: TGTGCCAGCAGCGTAGACACAGACCAAGAGACCCAGTACTTC. Supplemented by reference TRBV9 and TRBJ2-5, the full variable domain reads DSGVTQTPKHLITATGQRVTLRCSPRSGDLSVYWYQQSLDQGLQFLIQYYNGEERAKGNILERFSAQQFPDLHSELNLSSLELGDSALYFCASSVDTDQETQYFGPGTRLLVL.

The table lists this clone with a few counts. This chain joins TRBV28 and TRBJ2-2, with D unresolved. V was pared by 7 bases and J by 2 bases, with 5 bases between. The CDR3 covers 12 residues. Germline V gene sequence: CDR1 MDHEN, CDR2 SYDVKM. CDR3 DNA sequence: TGTGCCAGCACCATTAACACCGGGGAGCTGTTTTTT. Its translation is CASTINTGELFF.

The rearrangement joins TRBV12-5 to TRBJ2-5, with TRBD1 identical over 7 bases. The CDR3 is 17 amino acids. Germline V gives CDR1 LGHNT, CDR2 FRNRAP. Unmatched junction bases numbered 13, after V lost 0 bases and J lost 6 bases. CDR3 loop: CASGLVLDRVGLKTQYF. In nucleotides, the CDR3 is TGTGCTAGTGGTTTGGTACTCGACAGGGTGGGTCTCAAGACCCAGTACTTC.

As regards this clone: Within the sample, other DNA sequences also encode this same CDR3. The V call is TRBV19, the J call TRBJ1-6, with D perhaps TRBD1 (5 bases). The V and J ends lost 6 bases and 6 bases respectively, with 9 bases between them. Germline V gives CDR1 LNHDA, CDR2 SQIVND (reference sequence). This CDR3 spans 13 amino acids. CDR3 in amino acids: CASRGVRNSPLHF. The CDR3 coding sequence is TGTGCCAGTAGAGGGGTACGTAATTCACCCCTCCACTTT.

As concerns this clone: The junction differs from germline at one of its ends, possibly a read error. CDR3 protein: CSSSPSGGEKDTQYF. Written as DNA, the CDR3 is TGTTCCAGCAGCCCCAGCGGGGGGGAGAAAGATACGCAGTATTTT. The J gene is TRBJ2-3, the V gene TRBV7-9, with 10 bases aligning to TRBD2. The V gene's germline CDR1 is SEHNR and CDR2 FQNEAQ (reference sequence). The CDR3 sequence is 15 residues long.

The gene calls are TRBV30 and TRBJ1-6; TRBD1 matches at 7 bases. Germline V gene data show CDR1 as GTSNPN and CDR2 as SVGIG (reference sequence). The V and J ends lost 1 base and 13 bases, in that order; junction bases with no gene match: 13. This CDR3 region has 15 residues. The CDR3 DNA sequence: TGTGCCTGGAGTGAAGGGGGCACCATTCGGTCGCCCCTCCACTTT. Translated: CAWSEGGTIRSPLHF. The whole variable domain, filled in from reference TRBV30 and TRBJ1-6, reads SQTIHQWPATLVQPVGSPLSLECTVEGTSNPNLYWYRQAAGRGLQLLFYSVGIGQISSEVPQNLSASRPQDRQFILSSKKLLLSDSGFYLCAWSEGGTIRSPLHFGNGTRLTVT.

This clone was observed once. V and J are TRBV7-2 and TRBJ2-2, with 8 bases lining up with TRBD2. Germline V gene sequence: CDR1 SGHTA, CDR2 FQGNSA. The ends lost 8 bases at V and 4 bases at J; junction bases unmatched: 15. The CDR3 runs 17 residues. The CDR3 DNA reads TGTGCCAGCGACCAACGGGCGGGGGGTCGGAGCACCGGGGAGCTGTTTTTT. Translation: CASDQRAGGRSTGELFF.

The V and J genes are TRBV7-2 and TRBJ2-3; D remains ambiguous. This CDR3 has 16 residues. The germline gives CDR1 SGHTA, CDR2 FQGNSA. V gave up 0 bases and J gave up 6 bases, with 16 bases separating them. CDR3 nucleotide sequence: TGTGCCAGCAGCTTAGCGCTGTCTCTAGTTGTGGATACGCAGTATTTT. Translated: CASSLALSLVVDTQYF.